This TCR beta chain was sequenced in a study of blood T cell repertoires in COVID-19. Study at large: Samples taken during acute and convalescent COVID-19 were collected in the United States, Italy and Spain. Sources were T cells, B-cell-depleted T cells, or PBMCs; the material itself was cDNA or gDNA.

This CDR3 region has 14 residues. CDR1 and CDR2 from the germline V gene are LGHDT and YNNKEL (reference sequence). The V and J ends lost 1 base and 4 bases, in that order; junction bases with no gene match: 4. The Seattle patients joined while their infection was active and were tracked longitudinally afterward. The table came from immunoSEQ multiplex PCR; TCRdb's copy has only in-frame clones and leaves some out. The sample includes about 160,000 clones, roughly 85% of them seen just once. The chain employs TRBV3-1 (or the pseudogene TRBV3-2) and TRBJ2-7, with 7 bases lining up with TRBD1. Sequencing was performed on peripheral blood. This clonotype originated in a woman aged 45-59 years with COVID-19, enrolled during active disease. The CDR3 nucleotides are TGTGCCAGCAGCCAAGGCGCCAGGGGGTACGAGCAGTACTTC. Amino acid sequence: CASSQGARGYEQYF.